The 15 T cell receptor beta chains in this list originate from one sample, sequenced in a study of metastatic and nonmetastatic thyroid tumors. TCRdb re-called clones from the PCR reads using MiXCR. Of around 38,000 clones in the sample, around 28% were seen once. Thyroid surgery took place with no prior treatment in any patient. Source material: blood. The origin of the receptors is a male donor with papillary thyroid cancer or a benign thyroid nodule (not recorded which). Some clones in this sample may be carry-over from other donors' samples.

This sequence joins TRBV4-2 and TRBJ2-2, with TRBD2 identical over 9 bases. The CDR3 sequence is 18 residues long. J lost 6 bases, V lost 3 bases, and 14 bases had no gene match. Germline lookup yields CDR1 LGHNA and CDR2 YNFKEQ. The chain's CDR3 is CASSHERASGRRAGELFF. CDR3 sequence (DNA): TGTGCCAGCAGCCATGAAAGGGCAAGCGGGAGGAGGGCCGGGGAGCTGTTTTTT.

This clone showed up many times. This chain links TRBV30 with TRBJ2-7; perhaps TRBD1 as D (6 bases). The CDR3 length is 12 residues. CDR1 is GTSNPN, CDR2 SVGIG, per germline (reference sequence). Deletions cut 7 bases from V and 3 bases from J, with 13 bases between. CDR3 coding DNA: TGTGCCTACCCGGGACAACACTACGAGCAGTACTTC. Translation gives CAYPGQHYEQYF.

This clone was seen at least ten times. This chain connects TRBV10-3 to TRBJ1-4; D perhaps matches TRBD1 (5 bases). CDR1 is ENHRY, CDR2 SYGVKD, per germline. Trimming took off 0 bases at V and 0 bases at J, with 11 bases between the two ends. CDR3 length: 17 residues. CDR3 in DNA: TGTGCCATCAGTGAGTCGGGGGTGGGGGCAACTAATGAAAAACTGTTTTTT. Its protein is CAISESGVGATNEKLFF.

This clone was found a few times. The chain is built from TRBV24-1 and TRBJ1-2; 7 bases are shared with TRBD1. Germline CDR1 KGHDR, CDR2 SFDVKD. J was trimmed by 7 bases and V by 5 bases; bases with no gene match: 9. There are 14 residues in the CDR3. The CDR3 coding sequence is TGTGCCACCAGTGGACAGGGAACGGCCGGTGGCTACACCTTC. Its translation: CATSGQGTAGGYTF.

The sample holds a few counts of this clone. J is TRBJ1-5 and V is TRBV28; TRBD1 matches 8 bases. The CDR3 has 15 amino acids. The germline V gene encodes CDR1 MDHEN and CDR2 SYDVKM. V was pared by 5 bases and J by 8 bases, with 11 bases of the junction left unmatched. DNA of the CDR3: TGTGCCAGCAGTCAGCCCGGGACAGGATCTAAGCCCCAGCATTTT. Protein: CASSQPGTGSKPQHF.

Details on this clone: One junction end does not reproduce the germline sequence, and a read error may be involved. The chain employs TRBV20-1 and TRBJ1-6; weak D call: TRBD1 (5 bases). From germline, CDR1 is DFQATT and CDR2 SNEGSKA (reference sequence). The CDR3 has 14 residues. DNA for the CDR3: TGCCGTGTAGGACGTAGGGGAGGGAATTCACCCCTGCACTTT. Its protein is CRVGRRGGNSPLHF.

By share of the sample, this clone is medium-sized. The chain is built from TRBV5-1 and TRBJ1-6; 7 bases line up with TRBD1. CDR1 and CDR2 (germline): SGHRS, YFSETQ. The junction had 2 bases not matched to a gene; V was cut back by 0 bases and J by 8 bases. This CDR3 has 14 residues. The CDR3 sequence: CASSLGDSYSPLHF. The CDR3 coding sequence is TGCGCCAGCAGCTTGGGGGACAGCTATTCACCCCTCCACTTT.

This clone was observed a few times. J is TRBJ1-2 and V is TRBV6-5; 9 bases agree with TRBD1. Germline CDR1 and CDR2: MNHEY and SVGAGI. The CDR3 contains 16 residues. The ends lost 7 bases at V and 8 bases at J; junction bases unmatched: 17. The CDR3 spells CASISSGATGGAGYTF. CDR3 coding DNA: TGTGCCAGCATTTCAAGTGGGGCAACAGGGGGCGCGGGCTACACCTTC.

The V and J genes are TRBV19 and TRBJ2-1, with TRBD1 matching 7 bases. CDR1 is LNHDA and CDR2 is SQIVND in the germline V gene (reference sequence). The junction had 14 bases not matched to a gene; V was cut back by 5 bases and J by 4 bases. The CDR3 spans 17 residues. CDR3 sequence (DNA): TGTGCCAGTAGTCCTCTTTTGGGACAGATTATTTACAATGAGCAGTTCTTC. Residues: CASSPLLGQIIYNEQFF.

With regard to this clone: One junction end disagrees with the germline gene, perhaps due to a read error. The same CDR3 can be traced to other DNA sequences in this sample. The chain carries TRBV5-1 and TRBJ1-2, with D possibly TRBD1 on 6 matching bases. The CDR3 has 12 amino acids. CDR1 and CDR2 from the germline V gene are SGHRS and YFSETQ. For the CDR3, the DNA is TGCGCTAGCAGCTTGAGGGGGGATGGCTACACCTTC. It is translated as CASSLRGDGYTF.

The V gene is TRBV19, the J gene TRBJ2-7; 7 positions match TRBD1. There are 14 residues in the CDR3. Germline CDR1 and CDR2: LNHDA and SQIVND (reference sequence). V lost 5 bases to trimming and J lost 7 bases; unmatched junction nucleotides: 11. The CDR3 region has the DNA TGTGCCAGTAGTCTCCCACAGGGGACGAGGGAGCAGTACTTC. Translating gives CASSLPQGTREQYF.

This clone was found many times. Other DNA sequences in this specimen translate into the identical CDR3. This sequence joins TRBV24-1 and TRBJ2-3, with 13 bases aligning to TRBD2. Germline assignment: CDR1 KGHDR and CDR2 SFDVKD. J gave up 1 base and V 0 bases, and 3 bases lay outside the gene matches. CDR3 length: 18 residues. The CDR3 sequence: CATSDLGLAGAGTDTQYF. CDR3 sequence (DNA): TGTGCCACCAGTGATTTGGGACTAGCGGGGGCCGGCACAGATACGCAGTATTTT.

This clone was seen repeatedly, ten times or more. The V gene is TRBV6-6, the J gene TRBJ1-5; D perhaps matches TRBD1 (6 bases). Germline V CDR1 and CDR2: MNHNY, SVGAGI (reference sequence). The V end was cut by 3 bases, the J end by 0 bases, with 18 bases between. The CDR3 consists of 18 residues. The CDR3 loop is CASSYLVLDRVSNQPQHF. The CDR3 bases are TGTGCCAGCAGTTATTTGGTTTTGGACAGAGTTAGCAATCAGCCCCAGCATTTT.

This chain uses TRBV7-6 with TRBJ2-3, with 7 bases that match TRBD2. J gave up 3 bases and V 2 bases, and 11 bases lay outside the gene matches. The CDR3 has 17 residues. Germline assignment: CDR1 SGHVS and CDR2 FNYEAQ. The CDR3 reads CASSLTSGGDSTDTQYF. CDR3 DNA: TGTGCCAGCAGCTTAACTAGTGGGGGGGATTCGACAGATACGCAGTATTTT. The complete variable domain, with remaining parts taken from reference TRBV7-6 and TRBJ2-3, reads GAGVSQSPRYKVTKRGQDVALRCDPISGHVSLYWYRQALGQGPEFLTYFNYEAQQDKSGLPNDRFSAERPEGSISTLTIQRTEQRDSAMYRCASSLTSGGDSTDTQYFGPGTRLTVL.

This clone was observed at least ten times. The V gene is TRBV6-6, the J gene TRBJ2-7; no clear D. CDR1 and CDR2 from the germline V gene are MNHNY and SVGAGI (reference sequence). V was cut by 2 bases and J by 3 bases, with 8 bases left in between. The CDR3 consists of 13 residues. The CDR3: CASSYMVDYEQYF. CDR3 nucleotides: TGTGCCAGCAGTTACATGGTAGACTACGAGCAGTACTTC.